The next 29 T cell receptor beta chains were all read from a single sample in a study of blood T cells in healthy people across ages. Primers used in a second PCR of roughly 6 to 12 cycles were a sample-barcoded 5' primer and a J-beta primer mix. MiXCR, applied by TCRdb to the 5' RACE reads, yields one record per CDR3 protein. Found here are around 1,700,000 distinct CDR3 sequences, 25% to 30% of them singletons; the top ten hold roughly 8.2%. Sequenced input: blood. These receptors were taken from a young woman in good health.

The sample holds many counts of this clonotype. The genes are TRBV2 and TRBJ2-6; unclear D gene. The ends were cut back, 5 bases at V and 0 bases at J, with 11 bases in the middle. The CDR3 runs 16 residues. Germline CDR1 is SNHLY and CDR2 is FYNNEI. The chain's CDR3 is CASSWSVSSGANVLTF. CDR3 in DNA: TGTGCCAGCAGTTGGTCAGTAAGCTCTGGGGCCAACGTCCTGACTTTC.

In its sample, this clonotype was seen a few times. The CDR3 protein is CSARVAGGPEQFF. The CDR3 DNA follows: TGCAGTGCTAGAGTAGCGGGGGGGCCTGAGCAGTTCTTC. The chain carries TRBV20-1 and TRBJ2-1, with 11 bases identical to TRBD2. CDR3 length: 13 residues. J was trimmed by 9 bases and V by 1 base; bases with no gene match: 2. Germline-derived CDR1 and CDR2 are DFQATT and SNEGSKA (reference sequence).

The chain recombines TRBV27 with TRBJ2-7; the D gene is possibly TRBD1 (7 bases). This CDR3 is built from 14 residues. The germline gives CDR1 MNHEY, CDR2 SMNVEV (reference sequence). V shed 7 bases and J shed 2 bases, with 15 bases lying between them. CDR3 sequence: CASTLRRGPYEQYF. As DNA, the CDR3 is TGTGCCAGCACCCTTAGGAGGGGGCCCTACGAGCAGTACTTC.

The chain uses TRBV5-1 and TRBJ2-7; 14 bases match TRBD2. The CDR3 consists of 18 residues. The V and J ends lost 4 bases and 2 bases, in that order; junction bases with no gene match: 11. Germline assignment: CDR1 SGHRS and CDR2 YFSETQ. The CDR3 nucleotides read TGCGCCAGCAGCAGGGGACTAGCGGGGGCCAATTCCGCCTACGAGCAGTACTTC. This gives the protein CASSRGLAGANSAYEQYF.

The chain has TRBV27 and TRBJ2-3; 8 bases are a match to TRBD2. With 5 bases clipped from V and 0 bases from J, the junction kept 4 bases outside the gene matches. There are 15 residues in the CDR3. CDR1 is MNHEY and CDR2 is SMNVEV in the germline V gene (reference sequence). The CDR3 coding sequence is TGTGCCAGCAGTAGCGGGAGAGCTAGCACAGATACGCAGTATTTT. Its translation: CASSSGRASTDTQYF.

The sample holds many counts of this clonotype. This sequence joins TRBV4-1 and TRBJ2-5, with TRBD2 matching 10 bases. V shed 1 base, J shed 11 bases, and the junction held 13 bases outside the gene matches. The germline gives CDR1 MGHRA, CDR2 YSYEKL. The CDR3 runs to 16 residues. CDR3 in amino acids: CASSQVTSGGASEQYF. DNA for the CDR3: TGCGCCAGCAGCCAAGTAACGAGCGGGGGGGCCTCGGAGCAGTACTTC.

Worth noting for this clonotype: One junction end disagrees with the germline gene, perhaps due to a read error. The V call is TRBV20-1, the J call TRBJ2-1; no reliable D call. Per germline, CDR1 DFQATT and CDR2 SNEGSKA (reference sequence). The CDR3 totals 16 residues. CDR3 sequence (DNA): TGCAGTGCTAGAGATTTCCCCCGGGCGGCATACAATAAGCAGTTCTTC. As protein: CSARDFPRAAYNKQFF.

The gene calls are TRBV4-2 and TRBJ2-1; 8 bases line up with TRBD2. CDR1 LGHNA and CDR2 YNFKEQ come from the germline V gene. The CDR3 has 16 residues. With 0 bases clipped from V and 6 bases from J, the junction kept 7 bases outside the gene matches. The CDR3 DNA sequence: TGTGCCAGCAGCCAAGATGCAACTAGCGGCATCAATGAGCAGTTCTTC. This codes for CASSQDATSGINEQFF.

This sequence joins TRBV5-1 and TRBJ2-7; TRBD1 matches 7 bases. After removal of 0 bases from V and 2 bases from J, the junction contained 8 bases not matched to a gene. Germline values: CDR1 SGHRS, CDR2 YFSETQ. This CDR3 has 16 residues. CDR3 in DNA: TGCGCCAGCAGCTTGGGGGTCCAGGGGGTTACCTACGAGCAGTACTTC. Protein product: CASSLGVQGVTYEQYF.

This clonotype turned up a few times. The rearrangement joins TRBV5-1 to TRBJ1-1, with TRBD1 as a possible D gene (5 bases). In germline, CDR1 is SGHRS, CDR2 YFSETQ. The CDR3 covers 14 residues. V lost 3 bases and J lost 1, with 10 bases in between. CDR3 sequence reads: CASSWGGENTEAFF. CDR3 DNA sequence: TGCGCCAGCAGCTGGGGGGGGGAGAACACTGAAGCTTTCTTT.

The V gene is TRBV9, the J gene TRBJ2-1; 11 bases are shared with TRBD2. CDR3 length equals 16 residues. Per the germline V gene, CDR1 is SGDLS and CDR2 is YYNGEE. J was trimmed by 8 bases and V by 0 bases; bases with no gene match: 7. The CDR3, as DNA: TGTGCCAGCAGCGTAGCGCTAGCGGGGGGCCTGGATGAGCAGTTCTTC. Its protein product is CASSVALAGGLDEQFF. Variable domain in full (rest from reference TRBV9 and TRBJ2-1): DSGVTQTPKHLITATGQRVTLRCSPRSGDLSVYWYQQSLDQGLQFLIQYYNGEERAKGNILERFSAQQFPDLHSELNLSSLELGDSALYFCASSVALAGGLDEQFFGPGTRLTVL.

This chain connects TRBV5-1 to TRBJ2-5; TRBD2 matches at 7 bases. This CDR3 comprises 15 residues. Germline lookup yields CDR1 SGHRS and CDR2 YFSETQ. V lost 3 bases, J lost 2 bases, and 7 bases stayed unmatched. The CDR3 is CASSSAGLDQETQYF. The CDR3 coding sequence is TGCGCCAGCAGCTCGGCTGGACTAGATCAAGAGACCCAGTACTTC. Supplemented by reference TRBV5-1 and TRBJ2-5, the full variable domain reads KAGVTQTPRYLIKTRGQQVTLSCSPISGHRSVSWYQQTPGQGLQFLFEYFSETQRNKGNFPGRFSGRQFSNSRSEMNVSTLELGDSALYLCASSSAGLDQETQYFGPGTRLLVL.

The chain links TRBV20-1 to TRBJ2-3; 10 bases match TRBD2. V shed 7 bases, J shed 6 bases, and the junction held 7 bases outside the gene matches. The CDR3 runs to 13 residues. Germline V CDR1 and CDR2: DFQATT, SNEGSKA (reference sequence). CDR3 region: CSVGAGGPDTQYF. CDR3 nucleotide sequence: TGCAGTGTAGGAGCGGGGGGGCCCGATACGCAGTATTTT.

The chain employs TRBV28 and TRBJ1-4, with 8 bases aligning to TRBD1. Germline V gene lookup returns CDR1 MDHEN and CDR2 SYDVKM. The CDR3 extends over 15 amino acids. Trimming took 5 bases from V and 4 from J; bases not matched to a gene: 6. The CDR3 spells CASSTPGQVNEKLFF. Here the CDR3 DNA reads TGTGCCAGCAGTACCCCGGGACAGGTTAATGAAAAACTGTTTTTT.

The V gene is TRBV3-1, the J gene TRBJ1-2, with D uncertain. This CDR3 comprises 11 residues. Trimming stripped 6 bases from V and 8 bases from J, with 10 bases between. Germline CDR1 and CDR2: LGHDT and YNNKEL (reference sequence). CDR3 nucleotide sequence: TGTGCCAGCAGTTCTAAAGGCGGCTACACCTTC. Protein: CASSSKGGYTF. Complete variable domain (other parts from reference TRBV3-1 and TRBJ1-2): DTAVSQTPKYLVTQMGNDKSIKCEQNLGHDTMYWYKQDSKKFLKIMFSYNNKELIINETVPNRFSPKSPDKAHLNLHINSLELGDSAVYFCASSSKGGYTFGSGTRLTVV.

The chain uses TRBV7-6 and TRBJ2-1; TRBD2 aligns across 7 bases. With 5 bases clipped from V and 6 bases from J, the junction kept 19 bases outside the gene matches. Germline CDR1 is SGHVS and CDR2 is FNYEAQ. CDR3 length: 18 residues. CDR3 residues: CASSPRPLTGGPLNEQFF. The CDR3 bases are TGTGCCAGCAGCCCACGCCCCCTTACGGGAGGACCCCTCAATGAGCAGTTCTTC. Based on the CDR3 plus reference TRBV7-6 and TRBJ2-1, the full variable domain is GAGVSQSPRYKVTKRGQDVALRCDPISGHVSLYWYRQALGQGPEFLTYFNYEAQQDKSGLPNDRFSAERPEGSISTLTIQRTEQRDSAMYRCASSPRPLTGGPLNEQFFGPGTRLTVL.

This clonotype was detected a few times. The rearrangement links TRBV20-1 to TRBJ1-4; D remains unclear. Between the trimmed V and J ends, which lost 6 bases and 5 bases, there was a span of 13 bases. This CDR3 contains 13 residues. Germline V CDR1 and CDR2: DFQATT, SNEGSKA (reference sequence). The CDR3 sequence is CSASGSENEKLFF. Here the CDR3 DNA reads TGCAGTGCGTCCGGATCCGAGAATGAAAAACTGTTTTTT.

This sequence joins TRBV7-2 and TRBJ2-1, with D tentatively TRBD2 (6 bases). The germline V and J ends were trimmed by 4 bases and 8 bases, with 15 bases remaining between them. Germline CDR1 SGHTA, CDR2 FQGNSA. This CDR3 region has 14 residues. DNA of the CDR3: TGTGCCAGCAGCTCCGGGACTCCCGGGCATGAGCAGTTCTTC. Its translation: CASSSGTPGHEQFF.

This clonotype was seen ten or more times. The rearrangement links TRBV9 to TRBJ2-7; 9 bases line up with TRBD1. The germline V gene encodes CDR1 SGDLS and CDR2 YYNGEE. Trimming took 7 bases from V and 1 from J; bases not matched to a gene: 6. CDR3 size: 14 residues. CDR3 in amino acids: CASGRGTGSYEQYF. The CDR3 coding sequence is TGTGCCAGCGGACGGGGGACAGGGTCCTACGAGCAGTACTTC.

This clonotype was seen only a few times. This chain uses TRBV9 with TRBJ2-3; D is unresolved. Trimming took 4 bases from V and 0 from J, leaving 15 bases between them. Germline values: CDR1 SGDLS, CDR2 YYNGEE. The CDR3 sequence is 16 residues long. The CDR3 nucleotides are TGTGCCAGCAGCCCCTCCATTAGGTCTAGCACAGATACGCAGTATTTT. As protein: CASSPSIRSSTDTQYF. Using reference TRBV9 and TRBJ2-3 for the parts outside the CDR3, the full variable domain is DSGVTQTPKHLITATGQRVTLRCSPRSGDLSVYWYQQSLDQGLQFLIQYYNGEERAKGNILERFSAQQFPDLHSELNLSSLELGDSALYFCASSPSIRSSTDTQYFGPGTRLTVL.

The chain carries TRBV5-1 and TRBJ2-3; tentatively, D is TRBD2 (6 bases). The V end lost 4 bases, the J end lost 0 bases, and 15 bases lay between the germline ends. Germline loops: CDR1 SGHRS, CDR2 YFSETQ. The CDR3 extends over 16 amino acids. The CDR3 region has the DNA TGCGCCAGCAGCCGTGGAGGTGGGGGGAGCACAGATACGCAGTATTTT. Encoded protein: CASSRGGGGSTDTQYF.

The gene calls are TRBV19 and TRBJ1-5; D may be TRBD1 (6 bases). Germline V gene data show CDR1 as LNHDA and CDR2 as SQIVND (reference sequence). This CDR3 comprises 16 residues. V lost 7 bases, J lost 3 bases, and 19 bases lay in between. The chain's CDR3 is CASTPFGQGNNQPQHF. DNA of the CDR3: TGTGCCAGTACTCCGTTTGGGCAGGGGAACAATCAGCCCCAGCATTTT. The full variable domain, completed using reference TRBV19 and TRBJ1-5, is DGGITQSPKYLFRKEGQNVTLSCEQNLNHDAMYWYRQDPGQGLRLIYYSQIVNDFQKGDIAEGYSVSREKKESFPLTVTSAQKNPTAFYLCASTPFGQGNNQPQHFGDGTRLSIL.

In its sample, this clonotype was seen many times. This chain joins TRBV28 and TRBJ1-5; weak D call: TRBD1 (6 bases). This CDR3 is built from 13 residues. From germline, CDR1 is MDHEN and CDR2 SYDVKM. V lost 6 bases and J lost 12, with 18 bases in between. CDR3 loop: CASRRTGPKDQHF. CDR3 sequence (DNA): TGTGCCAGCAGACGAACAGGGCCCAAAGACCAGCATTTT.

For the CDR3, the DNA is TGCGCCAGCAGCTTGGAGACGGGGGAGGATGGACTGTTTTTT. This translates into CASSLETGEDGLFF. The V call is TRBV5-1, the J call TRBJ1-4; TRBD1 might be the D (5 bases). Germline assignment: CDR1 SGHRS and CDR2 YFSETQ. This CDR3 comprises 14 residues. V was trimmed by 0 bases and J by 13 bases, leaving 16 bases between them.

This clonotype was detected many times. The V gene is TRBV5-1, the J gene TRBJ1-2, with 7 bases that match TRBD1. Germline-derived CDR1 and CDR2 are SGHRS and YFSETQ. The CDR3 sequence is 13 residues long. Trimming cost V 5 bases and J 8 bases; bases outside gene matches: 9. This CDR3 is CASSIDRVNGYTF. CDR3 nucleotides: TGCGCCAGCAGTATCGACAGGGTGAACGGCTACACCTTC. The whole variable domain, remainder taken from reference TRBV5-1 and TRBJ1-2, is KAGVTQTPRYLIKTRGQQVTLSCSPISGHRSVSWYQQTPGQGLQFLFEYFSETQRNKGNFPGRFSGRQFSNSRSEMNVSTLELGDSALYLCASSIDRVNGYTFGSGTRLTVV.

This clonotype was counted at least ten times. In nucleotides, the CDR3 is TGTGCCAGCAGTTACTCGGGACTGATGAATGAAAAACTGTTTTTT. Its translation is CASSYSGLMNEKLFF. The chain has TRBV6-6 and TRBJ1-4, with D tentatively TRBD1 (5 bases). This CDR3 is 15 amino acids long. The V and J ends lost 0 bases and 5 bases respectively, with 10 bases between them. Germline V gene sequence: CDR1 MNHNY, CDR2 SVGAGI (reference sequence).

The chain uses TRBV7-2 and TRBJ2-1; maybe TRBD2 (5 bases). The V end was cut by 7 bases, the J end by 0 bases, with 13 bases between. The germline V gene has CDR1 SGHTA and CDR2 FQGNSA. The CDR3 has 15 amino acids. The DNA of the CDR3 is TGTGCCAGCAACACCCAGCGGAGCTCCTACAATGAGCAGTTCTTC. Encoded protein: CASNTQRSSYNEQFF. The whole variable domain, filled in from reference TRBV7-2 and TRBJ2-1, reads GAGVSQSPSNKVTEKGKDVELRCDPISGHTALYWYRQSLGQGLEFLIYFQGNSAPDKSGLPSDRFSAERTGGSVSTLTIQRTQQEDSAVYLCASNTQRSSYNEQFFGPGTRLTVL.

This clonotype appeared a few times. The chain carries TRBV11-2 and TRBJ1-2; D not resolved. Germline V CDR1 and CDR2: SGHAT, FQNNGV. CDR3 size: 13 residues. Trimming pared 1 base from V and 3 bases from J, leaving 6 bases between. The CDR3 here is CASSLARHYGYTF. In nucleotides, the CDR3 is TGTGCCAGCAGCTTAGCCAGGCACTATGGCTACACCTTC.

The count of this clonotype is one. The chain's CDR3 is CASSPTGEAEAFF. The CDR3 DNA sequence: TGCGCCAGCAGCCCTACAGGGGAGGCTGAAGCTTTCTTT. This sequence joins TRBV5-1 and TRBJ1-1, with 7 bases that match TRBD1. Trimming removed 4 bases from V and 6 bases from J; junction bases left unmatched: 6. The germline V gene has CDR1 SGHRS and CDR2 YFSETQ. The CDR3 consists of 13 residues.